This T cell receptor beta chain was sequenced during a study of T cells in Graves' hyperthyroidism and ophthalmopathy. Study-level background: Peripheral blood collection took place at initial diagnosis, before any treatment. Study-wide results and caveats: Most expanded thyroid clonotypes above 0.001 recurred in blood.

A word on this clonotype: Its cognate antigen is unknown.

Researchers amplified the TCR beta CDR3 regions from RNA transcripts. HTBI primers were employed in a first-round RT-PCR of the TCR CDR3. MiXCR was run by TCRdb on the multiplex PCR reads, yielding one entry per CDR3 protein. The table includes hundreds of thousands of distinct CDR3 sequences, less than 15% detected once. Germline V lookup: CDR1 MNHNS, CDR2 SASEGT. The J segment lost 5 bases and the V segment lost 8 bases, leaving 11 bases of the junction unmatched. The CDR3 is 14 amino acids. The rearrangement links TRBV6-1 to TRBJ2-5, with 7 bases that match TRBD2. The source of this sequence is a woman in her late teens or twenties with Graves' hyperthyroidism. The sample was blood. The chain's CDR3 is CASDSGQFRETQYF. In nucleotides, the CDR3 is TGTGCCAGCGATAGCGGGCAGTTCCGTGAGACCCAGTACTTC.